A selection of T cell receptor beta chains follows, all from one sample in a study of blood T cells in healthy people across ages. One entry per CDR3 protein, called by TCRdb with MiXCR from the 5' RACE reads. The sample includes 890,000 or so distinct CDR3 sequences, 62% of them seen just once. Sequencing was carried out using blood. The origin of the receptors is a young man in good health. Each CDR3 is given with its conserved first and last residue.

CDR3 protein: CASSFQAGGLRGANVLTF
CDR3 length: 18
V gene: TRBV7-9
J gene: TRBJ2-6

CDR3 protein: CASSLVSAGKDGYTF
CDR3 length: 15
V gene: TRBV7-9
J gene: TRBJ1-2

CDR3 protein: CAISELSGGAAEQYF
CDR3 length: 15
V gene: TRBV10-3
J gene: TRBJ2-7

CDR3 protein: CASSVFGTGDLFTDTQYF
CDR3 length: 18
V gene: TRBV6-1
J gene: TRBJ2-3

CDR3 protein: CASSLRQGGTEAFF
CDR3 length: 14
V gene: TRBV6-1
J gene: TRBJ1-1

CDR3 protein: CASSDGQGGVASEKLFF
CDR3 length: 17
V gene: TRBV7-9
J gene: TRBJ1-4

CDR3 protein: CASSEDRASFSEKLFF
CDR3 length: 16
V gene: TRBV7-2
J gene: TRBJ1-4

CDR3 protein: CASSIGGLPDTQYF
CDR3 length: 14
V gene: TRBV7-7
J gene: TRBJ2-3

CDR3 protein: CASAQGEDSPLHF
CDR3 length: 13
V gene: TRBV18
J gene: TRBJ1-6

CDR3 protein: CASTESGNPEAFF
CDR3 length: 13
V gene: TRBV12-3/TRBV12-4
J gene: TRBJ1-1

CDR3 protein: CASSLPGLAVTQYF
CDR3 length: 14
V gene: TRBV5-6
J gene: TRBJ2-3

CDR3 protein: CAISEHVGSGANVLTF
CDR3 length: 16
V gene: TRBV10-3
J gene: TRBJ2-6

CDR3 protein: CASSLGTSGHNSYEQYF
CDR3 length: 17
V gene: TRBV7-6
J gene: TRBJ2-7

CDR3 protein: CASSPGTARSGANVLTF
CDR3 length: 17
V gene: TRBV6-2/TRBV6-3
J gene: TRBJ2-6

CDR3 protein: CASTSGSGSTEAFF
CDR3 length: 14
V gene: TRBV12-3/TRBV12-4
J gene: TRBJ1-1

CDR3 protein: CAISTGTGDEQFF
CDR3 length: 13
V gene: TRBV10-3
J gene: TRBJ2-1

CDR3 protein: CASSPPLAGAYNEQFF
CDR3 length: 16
V gene: TRBV6-6
J gene: TRBJ2-1